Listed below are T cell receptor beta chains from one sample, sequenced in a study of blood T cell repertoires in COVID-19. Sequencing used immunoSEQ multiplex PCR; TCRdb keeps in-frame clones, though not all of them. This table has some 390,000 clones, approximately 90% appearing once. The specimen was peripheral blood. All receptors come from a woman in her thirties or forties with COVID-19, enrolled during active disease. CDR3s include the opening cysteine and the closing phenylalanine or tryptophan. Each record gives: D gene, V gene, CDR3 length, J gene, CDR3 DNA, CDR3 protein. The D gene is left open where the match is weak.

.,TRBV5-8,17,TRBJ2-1,TGTGCCAGCAGCTTGTTACCCAGGGGTTCCCTTGACAATGAGCAGTTCTTC,CASSLLPRGSLDNEQFF
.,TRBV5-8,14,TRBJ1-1,TGTGCCAGCAGCTTGGACGTCCCGGGAACTGAAGCTTTCTTT,CASSLDVPGTEAFF
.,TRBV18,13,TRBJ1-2,TGTGCCAGCTCACTGCGAACAGACTATGGCTACACCTTC,CASSLRTDYGYTF
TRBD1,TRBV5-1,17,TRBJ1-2,TGCGCCAGCAGCCAACCCCGCGGGACAGGGCAGCACTATGGCTACACCTTC,CASSQPRGTGQHYGYTF
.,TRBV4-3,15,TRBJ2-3,TGCGCCAGCAGCCAAGACAGGGGAAACACAGATACGCAGTATTTT,CASSQDRGNTDTQYF
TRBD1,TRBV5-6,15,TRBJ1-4,TGTGCCAGCAGCATGATACACCAACAGGGGGAAAAACTGTTTTTT,CASSMIHQQGEKLFF
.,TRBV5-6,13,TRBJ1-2,TGTGCCAGCAGTCCCGGGGGAATCTATGGCTACACCTTC,CASSPGGIYGYTF
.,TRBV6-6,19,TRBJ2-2,TGTGCCAGCAGTCCCCTACGGGGGAGAGGGACTCAGAACCACGGGGAGCTGTTTTTT,CASSPLRGRGTQNHGELFF
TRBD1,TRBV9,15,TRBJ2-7,TGTGCCAGCAGCGCCCAGGGACAGGGGCCCTACGAGCAGTACTTC,CASSAQGQGPYEQYF
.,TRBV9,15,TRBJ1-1,TGTGCCAGCAGCGTAGAACCAGGGGCGGACACTGAAGCTTTCTTT,CASSVEPGADTEAFF
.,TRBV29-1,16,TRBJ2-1,TGCAGCGTTGACGGTGTGGGGGGGCCTTTCGGCAATGAGCAGTTCTTC,CSVDGVGGPFGNEQFF
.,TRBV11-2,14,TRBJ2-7,TGTGCCAGCAGCTTACCTGGGCAGGTCTACGAGCAGTACTTC,CASSLPGQVYEQYF